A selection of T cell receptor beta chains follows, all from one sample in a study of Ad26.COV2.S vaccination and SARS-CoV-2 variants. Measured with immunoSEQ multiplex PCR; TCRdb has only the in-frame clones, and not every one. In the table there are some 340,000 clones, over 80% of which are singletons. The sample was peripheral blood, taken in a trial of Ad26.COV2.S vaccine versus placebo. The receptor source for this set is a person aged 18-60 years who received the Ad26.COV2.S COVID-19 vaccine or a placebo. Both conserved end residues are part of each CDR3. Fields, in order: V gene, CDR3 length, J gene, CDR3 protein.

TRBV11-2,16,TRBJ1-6,CASSLEWIPNDSPLHF
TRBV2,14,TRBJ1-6,CASIRDGVNSPLHF
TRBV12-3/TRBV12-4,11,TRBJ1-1,CASRSDTEAFF
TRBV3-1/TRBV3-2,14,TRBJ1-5,CASSGQYSNQPQHF
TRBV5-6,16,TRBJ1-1,CASSLDSGQPTTEAFF
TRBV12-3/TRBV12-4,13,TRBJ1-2,CASSPDSNYGYTF
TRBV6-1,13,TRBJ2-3,CASSEDLADTQYF
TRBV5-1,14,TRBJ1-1,CASSRDTGETEAFF
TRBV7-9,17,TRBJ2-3,CASSSGLADSSTDTQYF
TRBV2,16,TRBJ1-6,CASSYIGADGNSPLHF
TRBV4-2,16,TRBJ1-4,CASSLRTGPSNEKLFF
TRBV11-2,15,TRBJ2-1,CASSWGRTHYNEQFF
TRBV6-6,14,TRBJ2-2,CATNPRGRGGELFF
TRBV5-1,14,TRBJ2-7,CASSLRDIPYEQYF
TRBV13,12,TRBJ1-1,CASSPRRLGAFF
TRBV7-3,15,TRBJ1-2,CASSLEGQGSYGYTF
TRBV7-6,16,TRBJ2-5,CASSLGGGAVGKTQYF
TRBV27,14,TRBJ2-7,CASSTGTSGYEQYF
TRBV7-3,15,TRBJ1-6,CASSLTAGDNSPLHF
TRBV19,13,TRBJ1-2,CASSKGRSYGYTF